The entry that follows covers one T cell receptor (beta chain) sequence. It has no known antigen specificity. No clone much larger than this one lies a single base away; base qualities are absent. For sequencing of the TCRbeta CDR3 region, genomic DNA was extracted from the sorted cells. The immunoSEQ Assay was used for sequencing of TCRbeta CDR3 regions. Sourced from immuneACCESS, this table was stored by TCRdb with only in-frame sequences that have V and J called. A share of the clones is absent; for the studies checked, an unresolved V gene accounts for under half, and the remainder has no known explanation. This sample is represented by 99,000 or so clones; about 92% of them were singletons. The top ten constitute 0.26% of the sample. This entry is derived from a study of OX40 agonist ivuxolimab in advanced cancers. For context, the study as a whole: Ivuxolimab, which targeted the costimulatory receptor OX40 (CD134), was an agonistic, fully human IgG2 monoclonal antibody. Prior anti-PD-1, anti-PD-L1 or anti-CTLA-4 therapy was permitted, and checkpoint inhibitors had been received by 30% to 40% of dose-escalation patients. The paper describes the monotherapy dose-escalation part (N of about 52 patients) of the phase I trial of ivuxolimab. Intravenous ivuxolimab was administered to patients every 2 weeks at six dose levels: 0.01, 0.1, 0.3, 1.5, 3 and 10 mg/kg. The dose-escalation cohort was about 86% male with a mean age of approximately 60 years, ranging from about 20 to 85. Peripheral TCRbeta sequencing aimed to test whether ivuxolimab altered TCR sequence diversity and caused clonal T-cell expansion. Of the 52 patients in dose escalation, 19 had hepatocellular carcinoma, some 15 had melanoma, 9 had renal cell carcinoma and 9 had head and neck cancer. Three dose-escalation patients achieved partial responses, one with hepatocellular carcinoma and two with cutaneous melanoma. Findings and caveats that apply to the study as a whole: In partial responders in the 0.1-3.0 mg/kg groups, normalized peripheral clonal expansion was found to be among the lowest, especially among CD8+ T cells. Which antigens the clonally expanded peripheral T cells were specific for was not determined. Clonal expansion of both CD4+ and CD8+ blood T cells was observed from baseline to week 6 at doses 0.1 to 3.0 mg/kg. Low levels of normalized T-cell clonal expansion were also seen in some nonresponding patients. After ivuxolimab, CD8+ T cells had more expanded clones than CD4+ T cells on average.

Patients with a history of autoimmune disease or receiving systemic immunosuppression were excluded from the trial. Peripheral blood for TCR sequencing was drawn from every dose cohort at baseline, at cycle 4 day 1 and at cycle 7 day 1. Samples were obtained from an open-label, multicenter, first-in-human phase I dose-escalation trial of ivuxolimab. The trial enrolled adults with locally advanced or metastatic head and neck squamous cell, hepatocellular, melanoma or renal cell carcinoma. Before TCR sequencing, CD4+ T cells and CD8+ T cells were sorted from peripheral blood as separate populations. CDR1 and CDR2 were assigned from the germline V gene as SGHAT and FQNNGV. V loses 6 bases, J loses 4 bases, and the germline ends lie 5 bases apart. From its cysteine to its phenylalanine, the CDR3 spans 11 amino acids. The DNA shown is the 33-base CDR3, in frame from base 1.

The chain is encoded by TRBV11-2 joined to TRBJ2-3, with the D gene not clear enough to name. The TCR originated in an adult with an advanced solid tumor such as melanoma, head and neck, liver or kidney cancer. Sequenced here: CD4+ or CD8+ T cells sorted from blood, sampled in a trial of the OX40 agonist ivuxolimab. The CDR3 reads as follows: CASREADTQYF. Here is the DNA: TGTGCCAGCAGGGAAGCAGATACGCAGTATTTT.